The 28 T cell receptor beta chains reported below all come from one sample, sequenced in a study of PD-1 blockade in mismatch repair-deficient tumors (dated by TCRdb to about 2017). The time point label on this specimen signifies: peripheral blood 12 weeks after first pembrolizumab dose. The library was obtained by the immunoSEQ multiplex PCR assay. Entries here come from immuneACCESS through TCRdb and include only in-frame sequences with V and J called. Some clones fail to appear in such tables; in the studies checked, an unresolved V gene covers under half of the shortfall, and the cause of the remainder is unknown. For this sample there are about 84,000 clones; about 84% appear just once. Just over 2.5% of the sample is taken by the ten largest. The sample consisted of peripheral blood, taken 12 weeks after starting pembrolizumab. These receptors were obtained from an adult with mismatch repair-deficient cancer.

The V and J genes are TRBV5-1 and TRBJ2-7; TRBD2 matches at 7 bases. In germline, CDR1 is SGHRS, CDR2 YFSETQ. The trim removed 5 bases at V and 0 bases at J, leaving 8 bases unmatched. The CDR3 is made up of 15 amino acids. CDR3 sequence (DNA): TGCGCCAGCAGTTTGAGCGGGGTGAGCTCCTACGAGCAGTACTTC. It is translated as CASSLSGVSSYEQYF.

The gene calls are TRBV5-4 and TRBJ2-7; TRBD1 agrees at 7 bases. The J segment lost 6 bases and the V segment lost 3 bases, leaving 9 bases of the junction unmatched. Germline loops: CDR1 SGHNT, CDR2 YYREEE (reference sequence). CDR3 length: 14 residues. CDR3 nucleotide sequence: TGTGCCAGCAGCTCGGAGACAGGGTTTCGCGAGCAGTACTTC. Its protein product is CASSSETGFREQYF.

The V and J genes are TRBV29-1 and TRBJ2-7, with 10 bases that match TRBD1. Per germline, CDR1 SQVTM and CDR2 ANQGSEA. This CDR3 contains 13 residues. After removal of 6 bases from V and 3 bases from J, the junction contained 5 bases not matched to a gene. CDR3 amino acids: CSVEGTGVYEQYF. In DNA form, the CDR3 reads TGCAGCGTGGAGGGGACAGGGGTCTACGAGCAGTACTTC.

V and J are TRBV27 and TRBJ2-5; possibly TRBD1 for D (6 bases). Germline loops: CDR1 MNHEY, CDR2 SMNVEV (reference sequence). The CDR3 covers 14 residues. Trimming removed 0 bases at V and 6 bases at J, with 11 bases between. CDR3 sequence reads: CASSLSRGSKTQYF. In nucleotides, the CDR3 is TGTGCCAGCAGTTTATCGAGGGGGTCGAAGACCCAGTACTTC.

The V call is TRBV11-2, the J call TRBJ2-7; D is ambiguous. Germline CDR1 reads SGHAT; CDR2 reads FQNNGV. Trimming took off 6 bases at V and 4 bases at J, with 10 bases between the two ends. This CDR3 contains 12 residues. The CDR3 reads CASRAEGYEQYF. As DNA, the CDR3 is TGTGCCAGCAGGGCGGAAGGTTACGAGCAGTACTTC.

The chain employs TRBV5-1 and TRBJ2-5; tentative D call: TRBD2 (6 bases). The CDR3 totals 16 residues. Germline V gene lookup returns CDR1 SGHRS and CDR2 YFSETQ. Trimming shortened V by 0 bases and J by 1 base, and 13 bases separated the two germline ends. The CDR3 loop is CASSLVGGGSQETQYF. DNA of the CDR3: TGCGCCAGCAGCTTGGTTGGGGGAGGTAGCCAAGAGACCCAGTACTTC.

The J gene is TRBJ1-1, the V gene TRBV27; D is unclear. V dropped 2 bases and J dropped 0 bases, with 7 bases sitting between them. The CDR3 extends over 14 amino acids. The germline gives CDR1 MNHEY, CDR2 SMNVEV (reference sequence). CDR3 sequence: CASSLRVMNTEAFF. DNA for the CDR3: TGTGCCAGCAGTTTACGCGTCATGAACACTGAAGCTTTCTTT.

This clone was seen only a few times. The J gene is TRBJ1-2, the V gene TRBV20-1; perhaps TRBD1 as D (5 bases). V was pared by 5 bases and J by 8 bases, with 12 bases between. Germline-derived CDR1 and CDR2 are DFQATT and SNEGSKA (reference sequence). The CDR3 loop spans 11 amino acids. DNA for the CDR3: TGCAGTGCTTCCGGGACGGAGGGCTACACCTTC. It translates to CSASGTEGYTF.

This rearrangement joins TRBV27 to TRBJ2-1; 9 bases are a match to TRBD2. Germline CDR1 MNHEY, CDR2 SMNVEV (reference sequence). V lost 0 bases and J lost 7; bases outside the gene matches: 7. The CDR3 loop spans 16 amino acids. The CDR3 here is CASSLSIAGGRNEQFF. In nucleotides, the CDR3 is TGTGCCAGCAGTTTATCGATTGCGGGAGGGAGGAATGAGCAGTTCTTC.

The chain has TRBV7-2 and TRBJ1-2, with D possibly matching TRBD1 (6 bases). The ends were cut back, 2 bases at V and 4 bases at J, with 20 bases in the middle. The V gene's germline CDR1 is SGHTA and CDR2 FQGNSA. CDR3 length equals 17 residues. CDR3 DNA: TGTGCCAGCAGCTTACCCCTCTCACTCGGGACACTCTATGGCTACACCTTC. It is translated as CASSLPLSLGTLYGYTF. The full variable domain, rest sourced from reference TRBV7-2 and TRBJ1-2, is GAGVSQSPSNKVTEKGKDVELRCDPISGHTALYWYRQSLGQGLEFLIYFQGNSAPDKSGLPSDRFSAERTGGSVSTLTIQRTQQEDSAVYLCASSLPLSLGTLYGYTFGSGTRLTVV.

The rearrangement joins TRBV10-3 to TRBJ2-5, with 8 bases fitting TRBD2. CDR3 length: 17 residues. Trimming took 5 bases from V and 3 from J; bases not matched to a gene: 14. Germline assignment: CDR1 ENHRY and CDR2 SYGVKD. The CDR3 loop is CAISRSVPGLGEETQYF. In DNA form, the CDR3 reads TGTGCCATCAGTAGATCCGTTCCGGGACTAGGAGAAGAGACCCAGTACTTC.

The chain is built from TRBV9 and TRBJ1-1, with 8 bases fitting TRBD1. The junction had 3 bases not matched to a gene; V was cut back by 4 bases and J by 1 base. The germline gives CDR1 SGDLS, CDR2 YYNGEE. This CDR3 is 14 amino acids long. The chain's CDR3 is CASSLGQENTEAFF. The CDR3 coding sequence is TGTGCCAGCAGCTTGGGACAGGAGAACACTGAAGCTTTCTTT.

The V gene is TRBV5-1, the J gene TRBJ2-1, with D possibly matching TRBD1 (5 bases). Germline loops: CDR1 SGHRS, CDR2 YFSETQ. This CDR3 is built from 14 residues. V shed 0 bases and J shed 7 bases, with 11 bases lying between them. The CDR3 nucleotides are TGCGCCAGCAGCTTGGCAGGGATTTTAAATGAGCAGTTCTTC. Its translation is CASSLAGILNEQFF.

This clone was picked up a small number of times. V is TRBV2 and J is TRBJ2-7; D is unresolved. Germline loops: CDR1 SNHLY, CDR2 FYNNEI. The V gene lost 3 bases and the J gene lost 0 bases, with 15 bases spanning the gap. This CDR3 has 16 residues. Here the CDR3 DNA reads TGTGCCAGCAGTGATGTGCGTTGGCAGAGCTCCTACGAGCAGTACTTC. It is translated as CASSDVRWQSSYEQYF.

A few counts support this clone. CDR3 sequence (DNA): TGCGCCAGCAGCTCCAGCGGCAATCAGCCCCAGCATTTT. Translation gives CASSSSGNQPQHF. V is TRBV5-1 and J is TRBJ1-5, with D hard to call. The CDR3 covers 13 residues. Germline loops: CDR1 SGHRS, CDR2 YFSETQ. V shed 3 bases and J shed 2 bases, with 6 bases lying between them. Supplemented by reference TRBV5-1 and TRBJ1-5, the full variable domain reads KAGVTQTPRYLIKTRGQQVTLSCSPISGHRSVSWYQQTPGQGLQFLFEYFSETQRNKGNFPGRFSGRQFSNSRSEMNVSTLELGDSALYLCASSSSGNQPQHFGDGTRLSIL.

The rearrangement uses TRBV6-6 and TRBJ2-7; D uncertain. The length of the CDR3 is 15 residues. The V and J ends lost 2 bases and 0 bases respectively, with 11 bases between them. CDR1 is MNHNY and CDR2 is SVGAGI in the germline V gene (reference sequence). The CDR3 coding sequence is TGTGCCAGCAGTTACGTCGCAGATAGCTCCTACGAGCAGTACTTC. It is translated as CASSYVADSSYEQYF.

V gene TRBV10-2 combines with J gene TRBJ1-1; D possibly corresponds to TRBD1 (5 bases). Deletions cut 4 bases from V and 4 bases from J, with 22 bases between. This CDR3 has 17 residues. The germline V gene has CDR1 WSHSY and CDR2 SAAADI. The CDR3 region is CASSGGGKTPMGTEAFF. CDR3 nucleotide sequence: TGCGCCAGCAGTGGGGGGGGAAAGACCCCAATGGGCACTGAAGCTTTCTTT.

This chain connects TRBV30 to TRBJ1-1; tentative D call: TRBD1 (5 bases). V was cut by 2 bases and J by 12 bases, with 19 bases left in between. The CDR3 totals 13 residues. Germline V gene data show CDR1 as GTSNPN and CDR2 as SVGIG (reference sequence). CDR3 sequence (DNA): TGTGCCTGGAGTCGGGGCGCCGGCAAGATTTCTTTCTTT. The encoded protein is CAWSRGAGKISFF.

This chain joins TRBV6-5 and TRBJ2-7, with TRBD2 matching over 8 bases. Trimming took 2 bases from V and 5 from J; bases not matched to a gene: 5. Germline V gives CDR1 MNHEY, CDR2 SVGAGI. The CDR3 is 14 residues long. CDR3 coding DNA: TGTGCCAGCAGTTACAGGACTAGCCCCCACGAGCAGTACTTC. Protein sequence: CASSYRTSPHEQYF.

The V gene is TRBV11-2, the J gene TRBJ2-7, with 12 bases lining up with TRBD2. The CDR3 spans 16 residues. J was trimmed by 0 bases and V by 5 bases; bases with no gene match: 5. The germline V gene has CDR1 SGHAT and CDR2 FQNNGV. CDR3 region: CASSSTSGRLSYEQYF. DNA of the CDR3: TGTGCCAGCAGCAGCACTAGCGGGAGGCTCTCCTACGAGCAGTACTTC.

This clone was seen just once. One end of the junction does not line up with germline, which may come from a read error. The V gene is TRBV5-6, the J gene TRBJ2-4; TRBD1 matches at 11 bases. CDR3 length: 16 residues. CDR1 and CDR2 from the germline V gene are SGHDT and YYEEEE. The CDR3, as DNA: TGTGCCAGCAGCTCCCTGGACAGGGGGCCCAAAGACATTCAGTACTTC. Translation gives CASSSLDRGPKDIQYF.

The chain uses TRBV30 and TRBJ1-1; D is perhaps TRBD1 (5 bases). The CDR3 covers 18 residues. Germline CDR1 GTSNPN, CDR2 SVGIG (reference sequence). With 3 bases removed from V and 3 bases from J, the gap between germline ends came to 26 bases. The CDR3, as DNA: TGTGCCTGGAGAGCACCGGGGCTCTCTTGGATGGGTCACACTGAAGCTTTCTTT. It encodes CAWRAPGLSWMGHTEAFF.

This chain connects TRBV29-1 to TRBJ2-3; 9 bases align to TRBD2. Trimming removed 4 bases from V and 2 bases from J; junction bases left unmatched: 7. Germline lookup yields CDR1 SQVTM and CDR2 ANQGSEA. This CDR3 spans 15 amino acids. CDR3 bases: TGCAGCGTTGTCCTGCTAGCGGGGCACACAGATACGCAGTATTTT. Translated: CSVVLLAGHTDTQYF.

The CDR3: CSVAIDTQYF. CDR3 in DNA: TGCAGCGTTGCAATAGATACGCAGTATTTT. V and J are TRBV29-1 and TRBJ2-3; D call uncertain. V lost 4 bases to trimming and J lost 5 bases, with 4 bases between them. Germline lookup yields CDR1 SQVTM and CDR2 ANQGSEA. This CDR3 region has 10 residues.

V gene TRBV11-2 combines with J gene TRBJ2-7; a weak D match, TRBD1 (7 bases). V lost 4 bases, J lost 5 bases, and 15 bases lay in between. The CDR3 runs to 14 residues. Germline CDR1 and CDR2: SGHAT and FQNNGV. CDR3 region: CASSSLTGRNEQYF. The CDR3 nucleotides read TGTGCCAGCAGCTCCTTGACAGGGAGGAACGAGCAGTACTTC.

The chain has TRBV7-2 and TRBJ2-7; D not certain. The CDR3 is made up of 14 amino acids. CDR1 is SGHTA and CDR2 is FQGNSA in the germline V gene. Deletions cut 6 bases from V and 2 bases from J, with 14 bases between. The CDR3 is CASRSRTQAYEQYF. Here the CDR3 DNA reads TGTGCCAGCAGGTCCCGGACGCAGGCCTACGAGCAGTACTTC.

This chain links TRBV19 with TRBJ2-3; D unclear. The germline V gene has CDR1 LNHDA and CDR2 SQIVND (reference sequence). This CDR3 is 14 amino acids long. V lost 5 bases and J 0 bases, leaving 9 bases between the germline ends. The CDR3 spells CASSHSPSTDTQYF. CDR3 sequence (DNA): TGTGCCAGTAGTCATAGCCCTAGCACAGATACGCAGTATTTT. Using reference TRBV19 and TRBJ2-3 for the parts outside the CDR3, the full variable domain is DGGITQSPKYLFRKEGQNVTLSCEQNLNHDAMYWYRQDPGQGLRLIYYSQIVNDFQKGDIAEGYSVSREKKESFPLTVTSAQKNPTAFYLCASSHSPSTDTQYFGPGTRLTVL.

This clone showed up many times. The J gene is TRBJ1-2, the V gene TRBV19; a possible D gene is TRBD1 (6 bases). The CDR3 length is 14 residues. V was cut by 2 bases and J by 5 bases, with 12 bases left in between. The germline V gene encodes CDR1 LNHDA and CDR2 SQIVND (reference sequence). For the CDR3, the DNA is TGTGCCAGTAGTATAAGGTACCAGGGGTATGGCTACACCTTC. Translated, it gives CASSIRYQGYGYTF.